These 32 T cell receptor beta chains originate from one sample sequenced in a study of blood T cell repertoires in COVID-19. Measured with immunoSEQ multiplex PCR; TCRdb has only the in-frame clones, and not every one. The sample consists of under 200,000 clones, roughly 80% of them appearing once. Sequences were obtained from peripheral blood. These receptors all stem from a man aged 55-75 years with acute or convalescent COVID-19.

The chain employs TRBV5-1 and TRBJ2-1; 7 bases fit TRBD1. This CDR3 region has 15 residues. Germline V gives CDR1 SGHRS, CDR2 YFSETQ. J was trimmed by 5 bases and V by 4 bases; bases with no gene match: 9. The CDR3 DNA sequence: TGCGCCAGCAGCCCCACCGGGACAGTTGACAATGAGCAGTTCTTC. This gives the protein CASSPTGTVDNEQFF.

J is TRBJ2-1 and V is TRBV27; D is uncertain. The CDR3 consists of 15 residues. V was clipped by 5 bases and J by 6 bases, with 17 bases between them. Germline-derived CDR1 and CDR2 are MNHEY and SMNVEV (reference sequence). CDR3 nucleotide sequence: TGTGCCAGCAGTCCTCTGCACGCTGGCGGCAATGAGCAGTTCTTC. This sequence encodes CASSPLHAGGNEQFF.

The chain carries TRBV10-3 and TRBJ1-1, with 7 positions matching TRBD1. The V and J ends lost 9 bases and 1 base, in that order; junction bases with no gene match: 8. Germline V gene data show CDR1 as ENHRY and CDR2 as SYGVKD. The CDR3 runs 14 residues. CDR3: CAISTGTANTEAFF. The CDR3 DNA reads TGTGCCATAAGCACAGGGACAGCGAACACTGAAGCTTTCTTT.

The chain links TRBV6-5 to TRBJ2-7, with TRBD1 matching over 9 bases. Trimming took 0 bases from V and 7 from J; bases not matched to a gene: 4. CDR1 is MNHEY, CDR2 SVGAGI, per germline. The CDR3 spans 14 residues. CDR3 sequence (DNA): TGTGCCAGCAGTTACTCGACAGGGGGAGGTGAGCAGTACTTC. Amino acid sequence: CASSYSTGGGEQYF.

The chain links TRBV29-1 to TRBJ2-6; D call uncertain. From germline, CDR1 is SQVTM and CDR2 ANQGSEA. Trimming cost V 7 bases and J 1 base, with 8 bases left between them. This CDR3 is 13 amino acids long. As DNA, the CDR3 is TGCAGCGCCGCTGAGTCTGGGGCCAACGTCCTGACTTTC. Translating gives CSAAESGANVLTF.

The rearrangement links TRBV28 to TRBJ1-4, with 9 positions matching TRBD1. The CDR3 has 15 amino acids. Losses at the gene ends were 3 bases for V and 8 bases for J; bases not matched to a gene: 7. Germline lookup yields CDR1 MDHEN and CDR2 SYDVKM. The CDR3 DNA sequence: TGTGCCAGCAGTTTCCGGGACAGGGTCGGGGAAAAACTGTTTTTT. Translated: CASSFRDRVGEKLFF.

The V call is TRBV5-4, the J call TRBJ1-1; D is unclear. V shed 0 bases and J shed 7 bases, with 10 bases lying between them. Germline V CDR1 and CDR2: SGHNT, YYREEE (reference sequence). The CDR3 spans 13 residues. The DNA for the CDR3 is TGTGCCAGCAGCTTGGCGCAACGGAGTGAAGCTTTCTTT. It translates to CASSLAQRSEAFF.

This sequence joins TRBV2 and TRBJ2-1, with 9 bases matching TRBD2. CDR1 SNHLY and CDR2 FYNNEI come from the germline V gene. After removal of 9 bases from V and 1 base from J, the junction contained 1 base not matched to a gene. The length of the CDR3 is 13 residues. The CDR3 loop reads CASLAGSYNEQFF. CDR3 DNA sequence: TGTGCCAGTCTAGCGGGGTCCTACAATGAGCAGTTCTTC.

This sequence joins TRBV18 and TRBJ2-2; 8 bases are shared with TRBD1. The CDR3 is made up of 16 amino acids. The V segment lost 2 bases and the J segment 3 bases; nucleotides outside the gene matches: 5. Germline V lookup: CDR1 KGHSH, CDR2 LQKENI. The CDR3 is CASSPRTGSDTGELFF. CDR3 coding DNA: TGTGCCAGCTCACCAAGGACAGGGAGTGACACCGGGGAGCTGTTTTTT.

In this sample, this clone turned up a few times. This chain uses TRBV11-2 with TRBJ2-1, with TRBD2 matching 9 bases. Trimming took 6 bases from V and 8 from J; bases not matched to a gene: 5. This CDR3 comprises 13 residues. CDR1 SGHAT and CDR2 FQNNGV come from the germline V gene. CDR3 protein: CASSFSGGYEQFF. The CDR3 DNA follows: TGTGCCAGCAGTTTTAGCGGGGGTTATGAGCAGTTCTTC.

The V and J genes are TRBV19 and TRBJ1-2, with unresolved D. CDR1 is LNHDA and CDR2 is SQIVND in the germline V gene (reference sequence). The CDR3 sequence is 13 residues long. V was clipped by 10 bases and J by 0 bases, with 12 bases between them. The CDR3 sequence: CATSWQSNYGYTF. The CDR3 nucleotides are TGTGCCACCTCGTGGCAGTCTAACTATGGCTACACCTTC.

V gene TRBV15 combines with J gene TRBJ1-1, with D possibly matching TRBD1 (5 bases). The CDR3 extends over 17 amino acids. V lost 2 bases to trimming and J lost 5 bases, with 21 bases between them. The germline gives CDR1 LNHNV, CDR2 YYDKDF (reference sequence). CDR3 DNA: TGTGCCACCAGCAGATTCGGGCCGCGGGGATGGGGGACTGAAGCTTTCTTT. This encodes CATSRFGPRGWGTEAFF.

The V and J genes are TRBV15 and TRBJ1-3, with a tentative D call TRBD1 (6 bases). The V end lost 3 bases, the J end lost 4 bases, and 13 bases lay between the germline ends. The germline gives CDR1 LNHNV, CDR2 YYDKDF (reference sequence). CDR3 size: 15 residues. CDR3 nucleotide sequence: TGTGCCACCAGCAGGGAAGGGGGATACGGAAACACCATATATTTT. Translation gives CATSREGGYGNTIYF.

The genes are TRBV6-2 or TRBV6-3 and TRBJ1-2; D is perhaps TRBD1 (5 bases). V was trimmed by 6 bases and J by 5 bases, leaving 7 bases between them. Germline loops: CDR1 MNHEY, CDR2 SVGEGT. The CDR3 contains 11 residues. The CDR3 region is CASSSGYGYTF. CDR3 nucleotides: TGTGCCAGCAGCTCAGGGTATGGCTACACCTTC.

The chain recombines TRBV21-1 with TRBJ1-1; TRBD1 is taken as the D call from the table, unchecked against the DNA. TRBV21-1 is a listed pseudogene. This CDR3 spans 16 amino acids. As DNA, the CDR3 is TGTGCCAGCAGCCTCCCCCCGACAGGACTGAACACTGAAGCTTTCTTT. Its translation is CASSLPPTGLNTEAFF.

This clone was picked up one time. DNA of the CDR3: TGTGCCAGCAGACCGACAGGGGACACTGAAGCTTTCTTT. This translates into CASRPTGDTEAFF. V is TRBV6-5 and J is TRBJ1-1, with 8 bases matching TRBD1. The CDR3 spans 13 residues. V shed 6 bases, J shed 3 bases, and the junction held 3 bases outside the gene matches. The germline CDR1 and CDR2 sequences are MNHEY and SVGAGI.

J is TRBJ1-6 and V is TRBV7-3; D not certain. Germline V gives CDR1 SGHTA, CDR2 FQGTGA. The CDR3 is 13 amino acids. V dropped 5 bases and J dropped 8 bases, with 10 bases sitting between them. The CDR3 coding sequence is TGTGCCAGCAGCCTGGGAGAGCATTCACCCCTCCACTTT. Translated: CASSLGEHSPLHF.

The genes are TRBV3-1 (or the pseudogene TRBV3-2) and TRBJ2-5; 7 bases are a match to TRBD1. Germline V CDR1 and CDR2: LGHDT, YNNKEL (reference sequence). The length of the CDR3 is 14 residues. Unmatched junction bases numbered 6, after V lost 5 bases and J lost 3 bases. CDR3 coding DNA: TGTGCCAGCAGCAAGACAGGGACCGAAGAGACCCAGTACTTC. Translating it yields CASSKTGTEETQYF.

The rearrangement uses TRBV19 and TRBJ1-5; 9 bases match TRBD1. The CDR3 length is 15 residues. Germline V lookup: CDR1 LNHDA, CDR2 SQIVND (reference sequence). V shed 6 bases and J 5 bases; nucleotides not matched to a gene: 8. DNA for the CDR3: TGTGCCAGTAGGAGGGACAGGGCCGGGTATCAGCCCCAGCATTTT. Translating it yields CASRRDRAGYQPQHF. Variable domain in full (rest from reference TRBV19 and TRBJ1-5): DGGITQSPKYLFRKEGQNVTLSCEQNLNHDAMYWYRQDPGQGLRLIYYSQIVNDFQKGDIAEGYSVSREKKESFPLTVTSAQKNPTAFYLCASRRDRAGYQPQHFGDGTRLSIL.

The chain joins TRBV6-1 to TRBJ2-3; 7 positions match TRBD2. With V trimmed by 2 bases and J by 5 bases, 4 bases remained unmatched. There are 14 residues in the CDR3. Germline V lookup: CDR1 MNHNS, CDR2 SASEGT. The CDR3 loop is CASSERGREDTQYF. The CDR3 region has the DNA TGTGCCAGCAGTGAAAGAGGGAGGGAAGATACGCAGTATTTT.

A remark on this clone: Other DNA sequences in this sample translate to the same CDR3. The chain employs TRBV5-1 and TRBJ1-1; possibly TRBD1 for D (5 bases). This CDR3 has 15 amino acids. V was trimmed by 0 bases and J by 3 bases, leaving 12 bases between them. Germline CDR1 SGHRS, CDR2 YFSETQ. The DNA of the CDR3 is TGCGCCAGCAGCTTGGGATCGGGGGGATACACTGAAGCTTTCTTT. Its translation: CASSLGSGGYTEAFF. The full variable domain, in which reference TRBV5-1 and TRBJ1-1 provide the parts outside the CDR3, is KAGVTQTPRYLIKTRGQQVTLSCSPISGHRSVSWYQQTPGQGLQFLFEYFSETQRNKGNFPGRFSGRQFSNSRSEMNVSTLELGDSALYLCASSLGSGGYTEAFFGQGTRLTVV.

The CDR3 here is CASSQEGSGGAGEQFF. For the CDR3, the DNA is TGTGCCAGCAGCCAAGAGGGTAGCGGGGGGGCTGGTGAGCAGTTCTTC. The chain has TRBV4-2 and TRBJ2-1; 11 bases align to TRBD2. J lost 9 bases, V lost 0 bases, and 7 bases had no gene match. The CDR3 has 16 amino acids. Germline CDR1 is LGHNA and CDR2 is YNFKEQ.

The J gene is TRBJ1-5, the V gene TRBV29-1, with 8 bases matching TRBD1. Looked up from germline, CDR1 is SQVTM and CDR2 is ANQGSEA. V shed 8 bases and J 3 bases; nucleotides not matched to a gene: 6. This CDR3 is built from 13 residues. CDR3 protein: CSIGQGLNQPQHF. The CDR3 DNA reads as TGCAGCATCGGACAGGGCCTCAATCAGCCCCAGCATTTT.

This chain uses TRBV15 with TRBJ1-2; D uncertain. The CDR3 is made up of 18 amino acids. Germline CDR1 reads LNHNV; CDR2 reads YYDKDF (reference sequence). Trimming left V 0 bases short and J 2 bases short, with 19 bases between. CDR3 DNA: TGTGCCACCAGCAGAGATATAGGAGAGGCCGCCGTGAACTATGGCTACACCTTC. This translates into CATSRDIGEAAVNYGYTF.

The genes are TRBV19 and TRBJ2-2; D is perhaps TRBD2 (6 bases). This CDR3 spans 16 amino acids. Deletions cut 8 bases from V and 3 bases from J, with 19 bases between. Germline lookup yields CDR1 LNHDA and CDR2 SQIVND (reference sequence). The CDR3 protein is CASHPQGSGDTGELFF. The CDR3 bases are TGTGCCAGTCACCCCCAGGGTTCGGGGGACACCGGGGAGCTGTTTTTT.

The chain uses TRBV6-2 or TRBV6-3 and TRBJ2-7; 7 positions match TRBD1. V lost 0 bases to trimming and J lost 3 bases; unmatched junction nucleotides: 14. The CDR3 length is 18 residues. Germline V lookup: CDR1 MNHEY, CDR2 SVGEGT. The CDR3 nucleotides are TGTGCCAGCAGTTACTCTTTCTCAACGGGACAGCTCCGCTACGAGCAGTACTTC. Amino acid sequence: CASSYSFSTGQLRYEQYF.

This clone was observed a few times. The chain carries TRBV6-7 and TRBJ2-2; D might be TRBD1 (6 bases). TRBV6-7 is an ORF; its function is uncertain. The CDR3 totals 15 residues. V was cut by 2 bases and J by 1 base, with 8 bases left in between. The CDR3 sequence is CASSYGTQNTGELFF. In DNA, the CDR3 is TGTGCCAGCAGTTACGGGACACAGAACACCGGGGAGCTGTTTTTT.

V gene TRBV27 combines with J gene TRBJ1-2, with a weak D call TRBD1 (6 bases). The germline CDR1 and CDR2 sequences are MNHEY and SMNVEV (reference sequence). CDR3 length: 15 amino acids. The V and J ends lost 3 bases and 3 bases respectively, with 14 bases between them. Here the CDR3 DNA reads TGTGCCAGCAGTTTGCGGGTCAGGGGCGACTATGGCTACACCTTC. This translates into CASSLRVRGDYGYTF.

The chain uses TRBV30 and TRBJ1-1; no clear D. The germline V gene has CDR1 GTSNPN and CDR2 SVGIG (reference sequence). V was clipped by 2 bases and J by 2 bases, with 15 bases between them. The CDR3 is made up of 15 amino acids. CDR3 nucleotides: TGTGCCTGGAGTCCCACCGAGTTCTATAACACTGAAGCTTTCTTT. This translates into CAWSPTEFYNTEAFF.

The J gene is TRBJ1-1, the V gene TRBV19, with TRBD1 as a possible D gene (6 bases). CDR3 length: 14 residues. Germline assignment: CDR1 LNHDA and CDR2 SQIVND (reference sequence). Trimming removed 9 bases at V and 5 bases at J, with 19 bases between. CDR3 in DNA: TGTGCCAGCGCAAACCAGGGGTTGAGGACTGAAGCTTTCTTT. It specifies CASANQGLRTEAFF.

This clone appeared once. The chain employs TRBV5-1 and TRBJ1-4, with D possibly matching TRBD1 (5 bases). This CDR3 comprises 16 residues. Germline V lookup: CDR1 SGHRS, CDR2 YFSETQ. Trimming left V 1 base short and J 3 bases short, with 13 bases between. In DNA form, the CDR3 reads TGCGCCAGCAGCTTGAGGGGTCCCGCGGCTAATGAAAAACTGTTTTTT. This sequence encodes CASSLRGPAANEKLFF.

A word on this clone: The identical CDR3 is also encoded by other nucleotide sequences in the sample. The genes are TRBV6-5 and TRBJ1-1, with D hard to call. V shed 6 bases and J shed 1 base, with 9 bases lying between them. The germline V gene encodes CDR1 MNHEY and CDR2 SVGAGI. CDR3 size: 13 residues. The DNA for the CDR3 is TGTGCCAGCAGACTCTTCTCGAACACTGAAGCTTTCTTT. The encoded protein is CASRLFSNTEAFF.